This T cell receptor (beta chain) was documented in a study of blood T cell repertoires in COVID-19. The overall study: Researchers got acute and convalescent COVID-19 samples from the United States, Italy and Spain.

Original data processing: Nucleated cell counts were estimated from reference gene primer amplification. Measured with immunoSEQ multiplex PCR; TCRdb has only the in-frame clones, and not every one. V and J calls and clone size are those listed in that table; D and trimming were worked out from the DNA. The sample lists fewer than 250,000 clones, about 85% occurring once. Study members were between roughly 18 and 89 years old and lived in some 22 US regions. A few counts support this clone. CDR3 length: 15 residues. The germline V gene has CDR1 KGHSH and CDR2 LQKENI. V shed 3 bases and J 6 bases; nucleotides not matched to a gene: 10.

This sequence joins TRBV18 and TRBJ1-2; 7 nucleotides line up with TRBD1. The receptor comes from a man under 40 who had recovered from COVID-19. What was sequenced was PBMCs or T cells enriched from blood (not recorded which). The CDR3 coding sequence is TGTGCCAGCTCACCGACGACAGGGTTTTTGGATGGCTACACCTTC. Translated: CASSPTTGFLDGYTF.